Each of the 30 T cell receptor beta chains below was sequenced from the same sample in a study of T-cell memory formation after mild COVID-19. TCRdb re-analysed the 5' RACE reads in MiXCR, keeping a single row per CDR3 protein. This sample has about 210,000 distinct CDR3 sequences, with over 9.5% found just once. The sequencing input was PBMCs or a T cell subset sorted from them (not recorded which). Source of these receptors: a man aged 18 to 30 who had mild COVID-19 (a few samples of this study predate the infection). Cell type and time point are not known.

This clonotype showed up just a few times. The V gene is TRBV2, the J gene TRBJ2-1; D gene uncertain. From germline, CDR1 is SNHLY and CDR2 FYNNEI. CDR3 length: 11 amino acids. V lost 10 bases and J 8 bases, leaving 12 bases between the germline ends. The CDR3 reads CATSYADEQFF. CDR3 coding DNA: TGTGCCACCTCCTATGCCGATGAGCAGTTCTTC.

This clonotype was seen more than once but under ten times. In DNA, the CDR3 is TGTGCCAGCAGTGAAATGTTTCGACAGGGAAAGGTCTACACCTTC. It encodes CASSEMFRQGKVYTF. The chain recombines TRBV25-1 with TRBJ1-2, with 7 bases lining up with TRBD1. With V trimmed by 2 bases and J by 10 bases, 13 bases remained unmatched. The germline gives CDR1 MGHDK, CDR2 SYGVNS. The length of the CDR3 is 15 residues.

This clonotype was detected only a few times. The CDR3 reads CASSQETWGGYTF. In DNA, the CDR3 is TGCGCCAGCAGCCAAGAGACCTGGGGTGGCTACACCTTC. This rearrangement joins TRBV4-3 to TRBJ1-2; D is unclear. The CDR3 totals 13 residues. The V gene lost 0 bases and the J gene lost 7 bases, with 9 bases spanning the gap. Germline-derived CDR1 and CDR2 are LGHNA and YSLEER.

Only a few counts were recorded for this clonotype. This chain joins TRBV4-1 and TRBJ2-2; 15 bases are a match to TRBD2. This CDR3 region has 16 residues. The germline V gene has CDR1 MGHRA and CDR2 YSYEKL. Losses at the gene ends were 2 bases for V and 9 bases for J; bases not matched to a gene: 4. CDR3 protein: CASSQWTSGGARELFF. CDR3 DNA: TGCGCCAGCAGCCAATGGACTAGCGGGGGGGCCCGGGAGCTGTTTTTT.

This clonotype came up many times. The genes are TRBV7-2 and TRBJ2-1; 11 nucleotides agree with TRBD2. CDR3 length equals 17 residues. The trim removed 5 bases at V and 2 bases at J, leaving 8 bases unmatched. Germline CDR1 and CDR2: SGHTA and FQGNSA. The CDR3, as DNA: TGTGCCAGCAGCGGCGGGACTAGCGGACAGCCCTACAATGAGCAGTTCTTC. It translates to CASSGGTSGQPYNEQFF.

The V call is TRBV12-3 or TRBV12-4, the J call TRBJ1-3; D is undetermined. The CDR3 length is 15 residues. V lost 7 bases, J lost 0 bases, and 13 bases lay in between. CDR3: CASNKGPFSGNTIYF. CDR3 DNA: TGTGCCAGCAACAAAGGGCCTTTCTCTGGAAACACCATATATTTT.

The rearrangement links TRBV18 to TRBJ1-1, with D unclear. The CDR3 runs 13 residues. Germline V CDR1 and CDR2: KGHSH, LQKENI. Between the trimmed V and J ends, which lost 4 bases and 3 bases, there was a span of 9 bases. The chain's CDR3 is CASSHGRDTEAFF. The CDR3 bases are TGTGCCAGCTCACACGGACGGGACACTGAAGCTTTCTTT.

Only a few counts were recorded for this clonotype. CDR3 DNA: TGTGCCAGCAGCTTAGGGGGACAGGGGTTCTCGGATTCCCTCCACTTT. This sequence encodes CASSLGGQGFSDSLHF. The chain joins TRBV11-2 to TRBJ1-6; 10 bases align to TRBD1. The V gene's germline CDR1 is SGHAT and CDR2 FQNNGV. The trim removed 1 base at V and 14 bases at J, leaving 11 bases unmatched. This CDR3 is built from 16 residues. The full variable domain, completed using reference TRBV11-2 and TRBJ1-6, is EAGVAQSPRYKIIEKRQSVAFWCNPISGHATLYWYQQILGQGPKLLIQFQNNGVVDDSQLPKDRFSAERLKGVDSTLKIQPAKLEDSAVYLCASSLGGQGFSDSLHFGNGTRLTVT.

The CDR3 nucleotides read TGTGCCATCAGCCGACTAGCCAAAGAGACCCAGTACTTC. Translated: CAISRLAKETQYF. The chain employs TRBV10-3 and TRBJ2-5; 7 nucleotides agree with TRBD2. The length of the CDR3 is 13 residues. Trimming removed 6 bases from V and 3 bases from J; junction bases left unmatched: 4. Germline CDR1 reads ENHRY; CDR2 reads SYGVKD.

This clonotype was observed a few times. This chain's CDR3 is CASSGGAGVAGANVLTF. The DNA of the CDR3 is TGCGCCAGCAGTGGAGGGGCAGGGGTTGCTGGGGCCAACGTCCTGACTTTC. The chain links TRBV4-3 to TRBJ2-6; D tentatively fits TRBD1 or TRBD2 (6 bases each). Germline V gene lookup returns CDR1 LGHNA and CDR2 YSLEER. The CDR3 loop spans 17 amino acids. The V gene lost 6 bases and the J gene lost 2 bases, with 17 bases spanning the gap.

V usage is TRBV19 and J usage is TRBJ2-3; maybe TRBD2 (6 bases). This CDR3 spans 14 amino acids. With 7 bases removed from V and 5 bases from J, the gap between germline ends came to 16 bases. The germline gives CDR1 LNHDA, CDR2 SQIVND (reference sequence). CDR3 DNA: TGTGCCAGTAAGAGGGAGGTCGTTGGAGATACGCAGTATTTT. Protein sequence: CASKREVVGDTQYF. The full variable domain, with the rest looked up from reference TRBV19 and TRBJ2-3, is DGGITQSPKYLFRKEGQNVTLSCEQNLNHDAMYWYRQDPGQGLRLIYYSQIVNDFQKGDIAEGYSVSREKKESFPLTVTSAQKNPTAFYLCASKREVVGDTQYFGPGTRLTVL.

The genes are TRBV7-2 and TRBJ2-3; D is unresolved. The CDR3 loop spans 11 amino acids. CDR1 is SGHTA and CDR2 is FQGNSA in the germline V gene. V was clipped by 5 bases and J by 10 bases, with 10 bases between them. The CDR3 DNA sequence: TGTGCCAGCAGCCCAAGATCGGCGCAGTATTTT. Its translation: CASSPRSAQYF.

This clonotype was observed at least ten times. J is TRBJ1-4 and V is TRBV6-5; tentative D call: TRBD1 (6 bases). This CDR3 contains 15 residues. Germline CDR1 MNHEY, CDR2 SVGAGI. Trimming took off 5 bases at V and 7 bases at J, with 17 bases between the two ends. The CDR3 here is CASSPQTGTPEKLFF. The CDR3 nucleotides read TGTGCCAGCAGTCCCCAGACCGGGACACCTGAAAAACTGTTTTTT.

This clonotype occurred a few times. This chain connects TRBV2 to TRBJ2-1; TRBD2 matches at 8 bases. Germline CDR1 SNHLY, CDR2 FYNNEI. Trimming removed 8 bases from V and 10 bases from J; junction bases left unmatched: 13. The CDR3 is made up of 14 amino acids. The CDR3 sequence is CASARGTRITEQFF. The CDR3 coding sequence is TGTGCCAGCGCGCGGGGGACTAGGATAACCGAGCAGTTCTTC.

This rearrangement joins TRBV3-1 to TRBJ2-1; 7 nucleotides agree with TRBD2. The CDR3 has 15 residues. J gave up 10 bases and V 1 base, and 10 bases lay outside the gene matches. Germline V gene sequence: CDR1 LGHDT, CDR2 YNNKEL (reference sequence). DNA of the CDR3: TGTGCCAGCAGCCAAGTTTCTGACCGGGGAGGGGAGCAGTTCTTC. It codes for CASSQVSDRGGEQFF.

This clonotype has only a few counts. J is TRBJ2-2 and V is TRBV11-1, with D possibly TRBD2 on 6 matching bases. The CDR3 loop spans 15 amino acids. Trimming stripped 5 bases from V and 4 bases from J, with 14 bases between. The germline V gene has CDR1 SGHAT and CDR2 FQDESV (reference sequence). CDR3 in DNA: TGTGCCAGCAGCCCCGGGGGAGAGATCACCGGGGAGCTGTTTTTT. Translated: CASSPGGEITGELFF.

CDR3: CASGLGFEAFF. The CDR3 DNA sequence: TGTGCTAGTGGTTTGGGATTTGAAGCTTTCTTT. V is TRBV12-5 and J is TRBJ1-1; D is uncertain. Germline V gene data show CDR1 as LGHNT and CDR2 as FRNRAP. The CDR3 has 11 residues. Between the trimmed V and J ends, which lost 1 base and 7 bases, there was a span of 4 bases.

The chain recombines TRBV7-2 with TRBJ1-4; 10 bases match TRBD1. Germline CDR1 and CDR2: SGHTA and FQGNSA. V was clipped by 2 bases and J by 7 bases; unmatched bases: 1. CDR3 length equals 14 residues. Written as DNA, the CDR3 is TGTGCCAGCAGCTTAAGGACAGGGGGTGAAAAACTGTTTTTT. Protein: CASSLRTGGEKLFF. Full variable domain (rest looked up from reference TRBV7-2 and TRBJ1-4): GAGVSQSPSNKVTEKGKDVELRCDPISGHTALYWYRQSLGQGLEFLIYFQGNSAPDKSGLPSDRFSAERTGGSVSTLTIQRTQQEDSAVYLCASSLRTGGEKLFFGSGTQLSVL.

A few counts support this clonotype. The chain employs TRBV5-4 and TRBJ2-3; the match to TRBD2 covers 7 bases. V lost 10 bases to trimming and J lost 4 bases; unmatched junction nucleotides: 6. The CDR3 runs 12 residues. Germline-derived CDR1 and CDR2 are SGHNT and YYREEE (reference sequence). CDR3 amino acids: CAGGTKADTQYF. CDR3 DNA: TGTGCCGGAGGGACTAAGGCAGATACGCAGTATTTT.

In this sample, this clonotype turned up a few times. The chain links TRBV2 to TRBJ1-5; a weak D match, TRBD1 (6 bases). The CDR3 is 15 residues long. Germline CDR1 is SNHLY and CDR2 is FYNNEI. The ends were cut back, 6 bases at V and 0 bases at J, with 12 bases in the middle. The CDR3 DNA sequence: TGTGCCAGCAGGTCGGACAGTTATAGCAATCAGCCCCAGCATTTT. This codes for CASRSDSYSNQPQHF.

This clonotype was seen a few times. The chain is built from TRBV5-1 and TRBJ1-6; D unclear. Germline CDR1 reads SGHRS; CDR2 reads YFSETQ. The V and J ends lost 0 bases and 14 bases respectively, with 12 bases between them. The CDR3 runs to 13 residues. CDR3 sequence: CASSLEVGRALHF. CDR3 sequence (DNA): TGCGCCAGCAGCTTGGAGGTCGGTCGGGCCCTCCACTTT.

This clonotype was counted only a few times. The chain is built from TRBV5-1 and TRBJ2-5, with 12 bases matching TRBD2. CDR3 length: 16 residues. V lost 1 base, J lost 5 bases, and 6 bases stayed unmatched. Germline assignment: CDR1 SGHRS and CDR2 YFSETQ. This chain's CDR3 is CASSLIASGGVETQYF. Written as DNA, the CDR3 is TGCGCCAGCAGCTTGATCGCTAGCGGGGGGGTCGAGACCCAGTACTTC.

This rearrangement joins TRBV5-1 to TRBJ2-5; maybe TRBD2 (5 bases). Germline CDR1 is SGHRS and CDR2 is YFSETQ. V shed 8 bases and J shed 1 base, with 12 bases lying between them. The length of the CDR3 is 13 residues. CDR3 in amino acids: CASRPGFQETQYF. CDR3 bases: TGCGCCAGTCGGCCGGGGTTCCAAGAGACCCAGTACTTC. The entire variable domain, with the rest obtained from reference TRBV5-1 and TRBJ2-5, is as follows: KAGVTQTPRYLIKTRGQQVTLSCSPISGHRSVSWYQQTPGQGLQFLFEYFSETQRNKGNFPGRFSGRQFSNSRSEMNVSTLELGDSALYLCASRPGFQETQYFGPGTRLLVL.

This clonotype occurred a few times. CDR3 DNA sequence: TGCGCCAGCAGCTTGGTCGGGTTCGAGACCCAGTACTTC. This encodes CASSLVGFETQYF. The rearrangement links TRBV5-1 to TRBJ2-5; no clear D gene. Germline V CDR1 and CDR2: SGHRS, YFSETQ. The CDR3 has 13 residues. V lost 0 bases, J lost 5 bases, and 8 bases lay in between.

This chain uses TRBV7-2 with TRBJ2-3, with D possibly TRBD1 on 5 matching bases. V gave up 5 bases and J gave up 2 bases, with 11 bases separating them. The CDR3 is 14 residues long. Germline CDR1 SGHTA, CDR2 FQGNSA. The CDR3 loop is CASSPDRTTDTQYF. The CDR3 bases are TGTGCCAGCAGCCCTGACAGAACCACAGATACGCAGTATTTT.

The CDR3 protein is CASTASTDTQYF. CDR3 DNA sequence: TGTGCCAGCACCGCTAGCACAGATACGCAGTATTTT. The V gene is TRBV2, the J gene TRBJ2-3, with D hard to call. The V and J ends lost 7 bases and 0 bases respectively, with 5 bases between them. Germline assignment: CDR1 SNHLY and CDR2 FYNNEI. This CDR3 has 12 amino acids. Full variable domain (remainder filled in from reference TRBV2 and TRBJ2-3): EPEVTQTPSHQVTQMGQEVILRCVPISNHLYFYWYRQILGQKVEFLVSFYNNEISEKSEIFDDQFSVERPDGSNFTLKIRSTKLEDSAMYFCASTASTDTQYFGPGTRLTVL.

Only a few counts were recorded for this clonotype. This CDR3 is CSVEPLSGETQYF. CDR3 DNA: TGCAGCGTTGAGCCGCTAAGTGGGGAGACCCAGTACTTC. J is TRBJ2-5 and V is TRBV29-1; D gene uncertain. CDR1 is SQVTM and CDR2 is ANQGSEA in the germline V gene. CDR3 size: 13 residues. V was cut by 3 bases and J by 5 bases, with 13 bases left in between.

This clonotype was found a few times. The V call is TRBV7-9, the J call TRBJ1-5, with D hard to call. V was cut by 1 base and J by 2 bases, with 9 bases left in between. The CDR3 runs to 15 residues. Germline CDR1 reads SEHNR; CDR2 reads FQNEAQ (reference sequence). CDR3 residues: CASSLGGLGNQPQHF. In DNA form, the CDR3 reads TGTGCCAGCAGCTTAGGAGGGCTCGGCAATCAGCCCCAGCATTTT. The complete variable domain, with remaining parts taken from reference TRBV7-9 and TRBJ1-5, reads DTGVSQNPRHKITKRGQNVTFRCDPISEHNRLYWYRQTLGQGPEFLTYFQNEAQLEKSRLLSDRFSAERPKGSFSTLEIQRTEQGDSAMYLCASSLGGLGNQPQHFGDGTRLSIL.

This rearrangement joins TRBV14 to TRBJ2-7, with TRBD2 as a possible D gene (6 bases). There are 14 residues in the CDR3. Trimming shortened V by 0 bases and J by 7 bases, and 13 bases separated the two germline ends. The germline V gene has CDR1 SGHDN and CDR2 FVKESK. CDR3 coding DNA: TGTGCCAGCAGCCAAGATTCCGGAGGGAGAGAGCAGTACTTC. It specifies CASSQDSGGREQYF.

The chain joins TRBV10-3 to TRBJ1-3; no clear D gene. The V gene's germline CDR1 is ENHRY and CDR2 SYGVKD. The V end lost 5 bases, the J end lost 0 bases, and 8 bases lay between the germline ends. The CDR3 totals 14 residues. The CDR3 sequence: CAISTSSSGNTIYF. As DNA, the CDR3 is TGTGCCATCAGTACGTCGTCCTCTGGAAACACCATATATTTT.